Presented here are 24 T cell receptor beta chains from one specimen sequenced in a study of identical twins. TCRdb itself ran the 5' RACE reads through MiXCR, one entry per CDR3 protein. The sample lists roughly 750,000 distinct CDR3 sequences; 21% were seen once. These data were likewise used in another study, on T cells expressing NK-cell markers.

The sequencing sample was made of PBMCs. These receptors were obtained from a woman under 30 in good health.

This clonotype was counted a few times. The V gene is TRBV10-3, the J gene TRBJ2-1, with D hard to call. Germline loops: CDR1 ENHRY, CDR2 SYGVKD. The V end was cut by 7 bases, the J end by 5 bases, with 9 bases between. The CDR3 contains 12 residues. CDR3 region: CAITGPDNEQFF. The CDR3 nucleotides are TGTGCCATCACCGGGCCAGACAATGAGCAGTTCTTC.

The chain combines TRBV6-5 with TRBJ1-5; no clear D gene. In germline, CDR1 is MNHEY, CDR2 SVGAGI. The CDR3 spans 14 residues. Between the trimmed V and J ends, which lost 0 bases and 7 bases, there was a span of 10 bases. CDR3 sequence reads: CASSYSSGYQPQHF. CDR3 nucleotide sequence: TGTGCCAGCAGTTACTCCTCGGGATACCAGCCCCAGCATTTT.

At least ten counts were recorded for this clonotype. This chain uses TRBV10-3 with TRBJ2-1, with 13 nucleotides matching TRBD2. Germline CDR1 is ENHRY and CDR2 is SYGVKD. This CDR3 is 15 amino acids long. Trimming took 5 bases from V and 5 from J; bases not matched to a gene: 3. The CDR3 spells CAISPGLAGNNEQFF. In DNA form, the CDR3 reads TGTGCCATCAGTCCGGGACTAGCGGGAAACAATGAGCAGTTCTTC.

Many counts were recorded for this clonotype. V usage is TRBV10-3 and J usage is TRBJ2-2; D remains ambiguous. The germline gives CDR1 ENHRY, CDR2 SYGVKD. The V end was cut by 8 bases, the J end by 1 base, with 17 bases between. The CDR3 consists of 16 residues. The CDR3 region is CAISKSLERNTGELFF. CDR3 DNA sequence: TGTGCCATCTCTAAGTCCCTGGAGCGGAACACCGGGGAGCTGTTTTTT.

V usage is TRBV4-3 and J usage is TRBJ1-5, with D possibly being TRBD1 (5 bases). The CDR3 runs 13 residues. CDR1 is LGHNA and CDR2 is YSLEER in the germline V gene. V gave up 3 bases and J gave up 7 bases, with 10 bases separating them. Here the CDR3 reads CASSHGAGQPQHF. The CDR3 nucleotides read TGCGCCAGCAGCCACGGGGCAGGCCAGCCCCAGCATTTT.

This clonotype was picked up a small number of times. This chain links TRBV10-3 with TRBJ2-2, with D perhaps TRBD1 (7 bases). CDR3 length equals 15 residues. V lost 8 bases to trimming and J lost 6 bases, with 19 bases between them. Germline-derived CDR1 and CDR2 are ENHRY and SYGVKD. CDR3 DNA sequence: TGTGCCATCGCTAGAGCGGAGGGGGCGTCCGGGGAGCTGTTTTTT. Translated: CAIARAEGASGELFF.

The sample holds a few counts of this clonotype. This chain uses TRBV3-1 with TRBJ2-5; D is uncertain. Trimming took off 4 bases at V and 4 bases at J, with 10 bases between the two ends. This CDR3 spans 13 amino acids. Germline CDR1 LGHDT, CDR2 YNNKEL (reference sequence). CDR3 region: CASSPIYGETQYF. The CDR3 bases are TGTGCCAGCAGCCCGATCTATGGAGAGACCCAGTACTTC.

This clonotype was detected a few times. V is TRBV7-9 and J is TRBJ2-3; D remains ambiguous. Germline V lookup: CDR1 SEHNR, CDR2 FQNEAQ (reference sequence). The germline V and J ends were trimmed by 5 bases and 5 bases, with 14 bases remaining between them. The CDR3 sequence is 14 residues long. The chain's CDR3 is CASSTSLLRDTQYF. In DNA, the CDR3 is TGTGCCAGCAGCACCTCCCTCCTAAGAGATACGCAGTATTTT.

The chain recombines TRBV7-3 with TRBJ2-2, with 7 bases that match TRBD2. V was clipped by 1 base and J by 4 bases; unmatched bases: 9. CDR1 is SGHTA and CDR2 is FQGTGA in the germline V gene. The CDR3 has 17 residues. CDR3 amino acids: CASSLIHSSGGTGELFF. The CDR3 DNA is TGTGCCAGCAGCTTAATTCATTCTAGCGGTGGCACCGGGGAGCTGTTTTTT.

The chain combines TRBV20-1 with TRBJ2-3; TRBD1 matches at 8 bases. Germline V lookup: CDR1 DFQATT, CDR2 SNEGSKA (reference sequence). V was clipped by 4 bases and J by 4 bases; unmatched bases: 7. This CDR3 is 14 amino acids long. The CDR3 loop is CSATLDRVADTQYF. In nucleotides, the CDR3 is TGCAGTGCTACCTTGGACAGGGTTGCAGATACGCAGTATTTT.

The V call is TRBV20-1, the J call TRBJ2-3; 10 positions match TRBD2. The CDR3 covers 14 residues. Germline trimming cut 6 bases from V and 3 bases from J; bases unmatched to any gene: 6. Germline CDR1 DFQATT, CDR2 SNEGSKA (reference sequence). CDR3 region: CSAKKRGGTDTQYF. As DNA, the CDR3 is TGCAGTGCCAAAAAGCGGGGGGGTACAGATACGCAGTATTTT.

This clonotype was seen ten or more times. CDR3 loop: CAIGDGTSGLYNEQFF. The CDR3 nucleotides are TGTGCCATCGGGGATGGGACTAGCGGACTATACAATGAGCAGTTCTTC. The gene calls are TRBV10-3 and TRBJ2-1, with 11 bases identical to TRBD2. Germline-derived CDR1 and CDR2 are ENHRY and SYGVKD. V lost 8 bases, J lost 4 bases, and 10 bases stayed unmatched. The CDR3 loop spans 16 amino acids.

V and J are TRBV15 and TRBJ2-1; D call uncertain. The CDR3 covers 14 residues. In germline, CDR1 is LNHNV, CDR2 YYDKDF (reference sequence). The germline V and J ends were trimmed by 3 bases and 10 bases, with 16 bases remaining between them. The CDR3 sequence: CATSSSSRVEEQFF. DNA of the CDR3: TGTGCCACCAGCAGTTCGAGTAGAGTTGAGGAGCAGTTCTTC. The variable domain in full, completed from reference TRBV15 and TRBJ2-1, reads DAMVIQNPRYQVTQFGKPVTLSCSQTLNHNVMYWYQQKSSQAPKLLFHYYDKDFNNEADTPDNFQSRRPNTSFCFLDIRSPGLGDTAMYLCATSSSSRVEEQFFGPGTRLTVL.

V and J are TRBV20-1 and TRBJ2-7; a weak D match, TRBD2 (5 bases). The CDR3 runs to 14 residues. V gave up 4 bases and J gave up 7 bases, with 20 bases separating them. Looked up from germline, CDR1 is DFQATT and CDR2 is SNEGSKA (reference sequence). The CDR3 nucleotides are TGCAGTGCTAAAGAGCGGTACGCCCCTACAGAGCAGTACTTC. Amino acid sequence: CSAKERYAPTEQYF.

This clonotype was observed a few times. This chain joins TRBV29-1 and TRBJ1-2, with D possibly matching TRBD1 (6 bases). Trimming stripped 6 bases from V and 8 bases from J, with 22 bases between. The CDR3 covers 14 residues. CDR1 SQVTM and CDR2 ANQGSEA come from the germline V gene. CDR3 amino acids: CSVKMIQGQGGYTF. CDR3 bases: TGCAGCGTGAAAATGATACAGGGCCAAGGGGGCTACACCTTC.

V usage is TRBV12-3 or TRBV12-4 and J usage is TRBJ1-6, with D unresolved. The CDR3 has 15 residues. V dropped 0 bases and J dropped 3 bases, with 6 bases sitting between them. DNA for the CDR3: TGTGCCAGCAGTTTAGCGCACCTCTATAATTCACCCCTCCACTTT. It translates to CASSLAHLYNSPLHF.

The table lists this clonotype with a few counts. V and J are TRBV27 and TRBJ2-7; TRBD1 matches at 11 bases. CDR3 size: 15 residues. CDR1 is MNHEY, CDR2 SMNVEV, per germline (reference sequence). Trimming took 4 bases from V and 1 from J; bases not matched to a gene: 3. CDR3 amino acids: CASSSGTGGSYEQYF. The CDR3 coding sequence is TGTGCCAGCAGTTCGGGGACAGGGGGATCCTACGAGCAGTACTTC.

The V gene is TRBV5-1, the J gene TRBJ2-2; no clear D gene. CDR3 length equals 15 residues. Deletions cut 5 bases from V and 0 bases from J, with 11 bases between. The germline gives CDR1 SGHRS, CDR2 YFSETQ. DNA for the CDR3: TGCGCCAGCAGAGTGGGTCGGCCGAACACCGGGGAGCTGTTTTTT. It encodes CASRVGRPNTGELFF. Full variable domain (outside the CDR3, taken from reference TRBV5-1 and TRBJ2-2): KAGVTQTPRYLIKTRGQQVTLSCSPISGHRSVSWYQQTPGQGLQFLFEYFSETQRNKGNFPGRFSGRQFSNSRSEMNVSTLELGDSALYLCASRVGRPNTGELFFGEGSRLTVL.

The V and J genes are TRBV11-2 and TRBJ2-2; 7 bases are a match to TRBD1. The germline V gene encodes CDR1 SGHAT and CDR2 FQNNGV. The V gene end was trimmed by 5 bases and the J gene end by 3 bases; junction bases not matched to a gene: 6. The CDR3 covers 15 residues. CDR3 in amino acids: CASSDTGADTGELFF. The CDR3 DNA reads as TGTGCCAGCAGCGACACAGGGGCGGACACCGGGGAGCTGTTTTTT.

The CDR3 protein is CASSPWGWDGTDTQYF. The DNA of the CDR3 is TGTGCCAGCAGTCCTTGGGGGTGGGACGGCACAGATACGCAGTATTTT. The chain uses TRBV6-1 and TRBJ2-3; D may match TRBD1 or TRBD2 (5 bases each). This CDR3 contains 16 residues. CDR1 MNHNS and CDR2 SASEGT come from the germline V gene. V was clipped by 5 bases and J by 1 base, with 16 bases between them.

The J gene is TRBJ2-4, the V gene TRBV7-9; TRBD1 aligns across 8 bases. Germline assignment: CDR1 SEHNR and CDR2 FQNEAQ (reference sequence). Trimming at V came to 5 bases and at J to 14 bases, leaving 11 bases not matched to a gene. The CDR3 has 13 residues. The CDR3 DNA reads TGTGCCAGCAGCCCCAGCGGTGTGGACAGGGAGTACTTC. It yields the protein CASSPSGVDREYF.

This clonotype was seen ten or more times. The chain joins TRBV29-1 to TRBJ1-2; 10 nucleotides match TRBD1. Trimming removed 6 bases from V and 3 bases from J; junction bases left unmatched: 4. CDR1 and CDR2 from the germline V gene are SQVTM and ANQGSEA. CDR3 length: 13 residues. The CDR3 bases are TGCAGCGTCGACAGGGGGCTTGACTATGGCTACACCTTC. Its translation is CSVDRGLDYGYTF.

This clonotype came up many times. J is TRBJ1-2 and V is TRBV27, with D possibly TRBD1 on 6 matching bases. Germline assignment: CDR1 MNHEY and CDR2 SMNVEV (reference sequence). The V gene lost 5 bases and the J gene lost 6 bases, with 19 bases spanning the gap. The CDR3 is made up of 15 amino acids. The CDR3: CASSGRTGSFNGYTF. The CDR3 DNA sequence: TGTGCCAGCAGTGGACGTACAGGGTCGTTTAATGGCTACACCTTC.

The genes are TRBV3-1 and TRBJ1-2; D remains ambiguous. Germline V gene sequence: CDR1 LGHDT, CDR2 YNNKEL (reference sequence). V shed 4 bases and J shed 6 bases, with 15 bases lying between them. The CDR3 covers 14 residues. Here the CDR3 DNA reads TGTGCCAGCAGCCTCCGACTCGTACCTGATGGCTACACCTTC. It is translated as CASSLRLVPDGYTF. Full variable domain (outside the CDR3, taken from reference TRBV3-1 and TRBJ1-2): DTAVSQTPKYLVTQMGNDKSIKCEQNLGHDTMYWYKQDSKKFLKIMFSYNNKELIINETVPNRFSPKSPDKAHLNLHINSLELGDSAVYFCASSLRLVPDGYTFGSGTRLTVV.